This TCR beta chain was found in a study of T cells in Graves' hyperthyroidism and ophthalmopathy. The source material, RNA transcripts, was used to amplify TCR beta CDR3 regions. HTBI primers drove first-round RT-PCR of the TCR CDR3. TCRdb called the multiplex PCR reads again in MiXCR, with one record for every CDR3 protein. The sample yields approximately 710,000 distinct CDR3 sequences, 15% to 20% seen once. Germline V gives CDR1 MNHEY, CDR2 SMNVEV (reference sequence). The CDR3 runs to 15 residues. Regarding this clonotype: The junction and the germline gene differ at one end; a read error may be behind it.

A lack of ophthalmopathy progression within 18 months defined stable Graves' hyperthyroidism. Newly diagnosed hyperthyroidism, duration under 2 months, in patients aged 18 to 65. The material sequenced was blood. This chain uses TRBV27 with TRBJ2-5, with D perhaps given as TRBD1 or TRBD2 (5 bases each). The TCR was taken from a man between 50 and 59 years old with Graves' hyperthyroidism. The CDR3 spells CASRPGTVSQGTQYF. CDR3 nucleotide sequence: TGTGCCAGCAGACCTGGGACGGTAAGCCAAGGGACCCAGTACTTC.